This T cell receptor (beta chain) appears in the sequencing data of a study of molecular identifiers for immune sequencing clone quantification. Generation of bulk TCR libraries relied on previously described methods and listed TCR primers. TCRdb fed the PCR reads into MiXCR, producing one record per CDR3 protein. The data contain approximately 320,000 distinct CDR3 sequences, under 25% of them singletons. The V gene's germline CDR1 is LGHNA and CDR2 YSLEER. The CDR3 has 15 residues. Sequenced sample: naive CD8+ T cells from blood, with Jurkat cell RNA spiked in. Subset in this sample: FACS-sorted CD8+CD4-CCR7+CD45RA+ naive T cells. The chain recombines TRBV4-3 with TRBJ2-7; 11 bases fit TRBD2. With the DNA end fitting TRBJ2-1 better, the J assignment may be wrong. This sequence was found in a human donor in good health. Some libraries in this study had Jurkat cell RNA spiked in. This chain's CDR3 is CASSQNTSGSYEQFF. The DNA of the CDR3 is TGCGCCAGCAGCCAAAATACTAGCGGGAGTTACGAGCAGTTCTTC.